The 13 T cell receptor beta chains reported below all come from one sample, sequenced in a study of shared clonotypes between healthy human individuals. The method was immunoSEQ multiplex PCR; TCRdb's version includes in-frame clones alone and lacks a portion of them. The sample shows some 1.1 million clones, 70% to 80% of them seen only once. Sequences were obtained from memory CD4+ T cells from PBMCs. Subset noted: CD45RA-negative fraction. The receptor source for this set is a man aged 18 to 29 in good health. Some clones in this sample may be carry-over from other donors' samples.

This clone was seen only a few times. The V call is TRBV11-3, the J call TRBJ2-1, with 11 bases matching TRBD2. Looked up from germline, CDR1 is SGHNT and CDR2 is YENEEA. The CDR3 covers 16 residues. The trim removed 6 bases at V and 7 bases at J, leaving 11 bases unmatched. The CDR3 nucleotides read TGTGCCAGCAGTTGGGTAACTAGCGGGAGCGGGAATGAGCAGTTCTTC. Translated, it gives CASSWVTSGSGNEQFF. Full variable domain (missing parts from reference TRBV11-3 and TRBJ2-1): EAGVVQSPRYKIIEKKQPVAFWCNPISGHNTLYWYLQNLGQGPELLIRYENEEAVDDSQLPKDRFSAERLKGVDSTLKIQPAELGDSAVYLCASSWVTSGSGNEQFFGPGTRLTVL.

The chain couples TRBV14 to TRBJ1-2; D possibly corresponds to TRBD1 (5 bases). Trimming removed 0 bases from V and 8 bases from J, with 16 bases in between. Germline lookup yields CDR1 SGHDN and CDR2 FVKESK. The CDR3 contains 15 residues. The CDR3 reads CASSQEGGRVRGYTF. CDR3 DNA sequence: TGTGCCAGCAGCCAAGAAGGAGGCAGGGTGCGAGGCTACACCTTC.

V and J are TRBV27 and TRBJ2-5; TRBD1 agrees at 7 bases. The germline gives CDR1 MNHEY, CDR2 SMNVEV (reference sequence). The CDR3 is 13 residues long. The junction had 5 bases not matched to a gene; V was cut back by 5 bases and J by 5 bases. In DNA form, the CDR3 reads TGTGCCAGCAGTCCCAGGGGGTGGGAGACCCAGTACTTC. Protein: CASSPRGWETQYF.

The chain employs TRBV4-2 and TRBJ2-1; TRBD1 agrees at 9 bases. The length of the CDR3 is 15 residues. The V segment lost 8 bases and the J segment 8 bases; nucleotides outside the gene matches: 13. Germline CDR1 LGHNA, CDR2 YNFKEQ. CDR3 loop: CASAWGTGIEDEQFF. CDR3 coding DNA: TGTGCCAGCGCCTGGGGGACAGGGATAGAGGATGAGCAGTTCTTC.

The chain carries TRBV7-2 and TRBJ1-1; D is uncertain. Trimming stripped 5 bases from V and 0 bases from J, with 13 bases between. The CDR3 is 15 residues long. In germline, CDR1 is SGHTA, CDR2 FQGNSA. The CDR3 nucleotides are TGTGCCAGCAGCGCAGAATTCGCGGTGAACACTGAAGCTTTCTTT. Residues: CASSAEFAVNTEAFF.

The rearrangement joins TRBV9 to TRBJ2-1; 7 positions match TRBD2. CDR1 and CDR2 from the germline V gene are SGDLS and YYNGEE. The CDR3 is 14 amino acids. The V gene end was trimmed by 3 bases and the J gene end by 8 bases; junction bases not matched to a gene: 8. As DNA, the CDR3 is TGTGCCAGCAGCGCCCTAACTAGCGCCCATGAGCAGTTCTTC. Its protein product is CASSALTSAHEQFF.

This clone was found a few times. Other DNA sequences in the same sample also yield this CDR3. J is TRBJ1-5 and V is TRBV6-1; D uncertain. Deletions cut 1 base from V and 2 bases from J, with 0 bases between. Germline V gene sequence: CDR1 MNHNS, CDR2 SASEGT. The CDR3 runs to 12 residues. CDR3 loop: CASSEGNQPQHF. The CDR3 coding sequence is TGTGCCAGCAGTGAAGGCAATCAGCCCCAGCATTTT.

The chain's CDR3 is CASRTPGGQYF. The CDR3 DNA reads TGTGCCAGCAGGACCCCAGGGGGGCAGTACTTC. The V call is TRBV2, the J call TRBJ2-7, with 7 bases matching TRBD1. The CDR3 is 11 residues long. V gave up 6 bases and J gave up 9 bases; unmatched junction bases: 5. Looked up from germline, CDR1 is SNHLY and CDR2 is FYNNEI.

This clone was recorded once. The chain couples TRBV7-7 to TRBJ2-7; D tentatively reads TRBD1 or TRBD2 (5 bases each). The CDR3 covers 18 residues. Trimming stripped 2 bases from V and 6 bases from J, with 26 bases between. CDR1 and CDR2 (germline): SSHAT, FNYEAQ (reference sequence). CDR3 residues: CASSLLPGLTHGRVEQYF. The CDR3, as DNA: TGTGCCAGCAGCTTATTGCCAGGGCTCACCCATGGGCGGGTCGAGCAGTACTTC.

The CDR3 protein is CASSPGGRGSYNEQFF. DNA of the CDR3: TGTGCCAGCAGTCCCGGGGGAAGGGGCTCCTACAATGAGCAGTTCTTC. The rearrangement joins TRBV28 to TRBJ2-1; perhaps TRBD2 as D (6 bases). Germline assignment: CDR1 MDHEN and CDR2 SYDVKM. The CDR3 totals 16 residues. V lost 5 bases to trimming and J lost 0 bases, with 14 bases between them.

As concerns this clone: This same CDR3 is encoded by further DNA sequences in the sample. J is TRBJ2-2 and V is TRBV7-9, with D perhaps matching TRBD1 (6 bases). The CDR3 is made up of 13 amino acids. The V end lost 3 bases, the J end lost 5 bases, and 7 bases lay between the germline ends. The germline V gene encodes CDR1 SEHNR and CDR2 FQNEAQ (reference sequence). The CDR3 DNA follows: TGTGCCAGCAGCTTCACAGGGACCGGGGAGCTGTTTTTT. Translation: CASSFTGTGELFF.

J is TRBJ2-5 and V is TRBV5-1, with no clear D. The germline gives CDR1 SGHRS, CDR2 YFSETQ. Trimming cost V 5 bases and J 5 bases, with 13 bases left between them. This CDR3 contains 13 residues. CDR3 loop: CASSVSVEETQYF. The CDR3 nucleotides read TGCGCCAGCAGTGTGTCTGTTGAGGAGACCCAGTACTTC.

The chain carries TRBV7-2 and TRBJ2-4; D tentatively fits TRBD1 or TRBD2 (5 bases each). V was trimmed by 1 base and J by 8 bases, leaving 15 bases between them. Germline values: CDR1 SGHTA, CDR2 FQGNSA. The CDR3 has 15 amino acids. The CDR3: CASSLGLGTSDIQYF. DNA for the CDR3: TGTGCCAGCAGCTTAGGATTGGGGACCAGTGACATTCAGTACTTC.